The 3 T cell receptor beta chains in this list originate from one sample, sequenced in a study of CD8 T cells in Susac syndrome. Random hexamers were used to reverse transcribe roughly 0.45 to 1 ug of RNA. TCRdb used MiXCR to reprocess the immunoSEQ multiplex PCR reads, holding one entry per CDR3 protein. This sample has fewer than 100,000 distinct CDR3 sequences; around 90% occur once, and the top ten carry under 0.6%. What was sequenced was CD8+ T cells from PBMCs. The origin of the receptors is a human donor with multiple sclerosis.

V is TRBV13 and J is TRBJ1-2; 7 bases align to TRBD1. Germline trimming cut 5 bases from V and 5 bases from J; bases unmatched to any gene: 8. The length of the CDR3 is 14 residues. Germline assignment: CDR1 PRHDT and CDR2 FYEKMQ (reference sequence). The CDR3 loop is CASSGPGQQYGYTF. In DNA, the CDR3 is TGTGCCAGCAGCGGACCGGGACAGCAATATGGCTACACCTTC.

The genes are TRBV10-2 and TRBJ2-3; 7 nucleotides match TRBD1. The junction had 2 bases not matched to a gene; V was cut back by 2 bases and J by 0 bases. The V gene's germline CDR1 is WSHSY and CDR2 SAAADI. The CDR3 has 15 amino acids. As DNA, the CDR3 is TGCGCCAGCAGTGAGAGGACAGGCAGCACAGATACGCAGTATTTT. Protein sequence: CASSERTGSTDTQYF.

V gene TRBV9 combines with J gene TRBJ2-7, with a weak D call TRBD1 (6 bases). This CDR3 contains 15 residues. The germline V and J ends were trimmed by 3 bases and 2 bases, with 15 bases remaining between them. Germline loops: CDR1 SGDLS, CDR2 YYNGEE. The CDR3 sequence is CASSAGARGAYEQYF. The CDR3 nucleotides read TGTGCCAGCAGCGCAGGGGCGCGTGGCGCCTACGAGCAGTACTTC.